This T cell receptor beta chain comes out of a study of regulatory and conventional T cells in RAG deficiency. Study outcomes and limitations: Patient subsets had shorter CDR3s; Omenn Treg-Tconv overlap exceeded 80%. Compared with controls, unique Treg TCR beta sequences dropped about 100-fold in Omenn syndrome and CID/AS.

The sorted conventional CD4+ T cells were CD25-low and CD127-high, with genomic DNA sequenced. With V trimmed by 4 bases and J by 0 bases, 9 bases remained unmatched. Germline CDR1 reads MGHRA; CDR2 reads YSYEKL. CDR3 length: 17 residues. The protocol was immunoSEQ multiplex PCR, while the TCRdb copy is restricted to in-frame clones and leaves out a portion. The data show approximately 35,000 clones, with 70% to 80% seen just once and roughly 3% held by the top ten. On this clone: Antigen specificity is unknown.

The same sample was also studied in work on regulatory T cells. That paper notes: Primers: 52 TRBV forward and 13 TRBJ reverse.

Sequencing used CD4+ effector T cells sorted from blood. This clonotype was sampled from a human donor in good health. The chain joins TRBV4-1 to TRBJ2-7; 10 bases map to TRBD1. The CDR3 is CASSPARDRGSSYEQYF. In DNA, the CDR3 is TGCGCCAGCAGCCCCGCCCGGGACAGGGGTAGCTCCTACGAGCAGTACTTC.